The entry that follows covers one T cell receptor beta chain sequence. Its specificity is unknown. Random hexamers were used to reverse transcribe the RNA input (about 0.5 to 1 ug). TCR beta CDR3 was amplified by immunoSEQ multiplex PCR. This amplification extended across 54 Vbeta and 13 Jbeta segments. TCRdb recomputed calls from the immunoSEQ multiplex PCR reads with MiXCR, one row per CDR3 protein. The sample holds 150,000 to 200,000 distinct CDR3 sequences, roughly 94% seen once. Each multiple sclerosis control was a treatment-naive patient with relapsing-remitting disease that was either stable or active. Negative isolation was used for CD8+ and CD4+ T cells, and FACS enrichment was applied to TEMRA cells. This entry is derived from a study of CD8 T cells in Susac syndrome. General study results and limits: Acknowledgment was made by the study that its TCR sequencing and HLA analysis involved a relatively small number of individuals.

The sequencing input was CD4+ T cells from PBMCs. This sequence was found in a human donor with multiple sclerosis.

CDR3 nucleotide sequence: TGCGCCAGCAGCGTAACTAGCGGGCGCACCGGGGAGCTGTTTTTT. Translated, it gives CASSVTSGRTGELFF. J is TRBJ2-2 and V is TRBV5-1; 9 nucleotides align to TRBD2. V lost 4 bases to trimming and J lost 4 bases; unmatched junction nucleotides: 5. This CDR3 region has 15 residues. The germline CDR1 and CDR2 sequences are SGHRS and YFSETQ.